These 25 T cell receptor beta chains originate from one sample sequenced in a study of human T cells and chemical hapten exposure. TCRdb re-derived calls from the RACE reads in MiXCR, one entry per CDR3 protein. The table has tens of thousands of distinct CDR3 sequences, less than 14% seen once. Time point here: patch test 3, about 24 weeks after DPC sensitization. The treatment: therapeutic diphenylcyclopropenone sensitization with weekly scalp DPC. Sample: whole blood, taken in connection with sensitization to the hapten diphenylcyclopropenone (DPC). The receptors were gathered from a woman between 50 and 59 years old with alopecia areata. Some clones in this sample may be carry-over from other donors' samples.

This clonotype was observed at least ten times. The J gene is TRBJ1-6, the V gene TRBV7-9, with 7 bases that match TRBD1. Germline-derived CDR1 and CDR2 are SEHNR and FQNEAQ (reference sequence). The CDR3 contains 16 residues. Trimming at V came to 2 bases and at J to 10 bases, leaving 11 bases not matched to a gene. CDR3 DNA sequence: TGTGCCAGCAGCTTAATGGGGACAGAAGATTGGTCACCCCTCCACTTT. Amino acid sequence: CASSLMGTEDWSPLHF. The full variable domain, in which reference TRBV7-9 and TRBJ1-6 provide the parts outside the CDR3, is DTGVSQNPRHKITKRGQNVTFRCDPISEHNRLYWYRQTLGQGPEFLTYFQNEAQLEKSRLLSDRFSAERPKGSFSTLEIQRTEQGDSAMYLCASSLMGTEDWSPLHFGNGTRLTVT.

This clonotype was picked up a small number of times. The chain couples TRBV3-1 to TRBJ1-5, with unresolved D. Germline-derived CDR1 and CDR2 are LGHDT and YNNKEL (reference sequence). The V gene lost 3 bases and the J gene lost 1 base, with 4 bases spanning the gap. The CDR3 contains 13 residues. Here the CDR3 reads CASSHRSNQPQHF. CDR3 nucleotide sequence: TGTGCCAGCAGCCATCGGAGCAATCAGCCCCAGCATTTT.

This clonotype showed up just a few times. This chain joins TRBV28 and TRBJ2-5; D may be TRBD1 or TRBD2 (5 bases each). Trimming removed 6 bases from V and 6 bases from J, with 17 bases in between. From germline, CDR1 is MDHEN and CDR2 SYDVKM. The CDR3 spans 14 residues. Here the CDR3 DNA reads TGTGCCAGCAGCCAGCAGGGCGGGCGGAAGACCCAGTACTTC. It yields the protein CASSQQGGRKTQYF.

V is TRBV20-1 and J is TRBJ1-4; D is perhaps TRBD1 (6 bases). The CDR3 runs 15 residues. Trimming pared 2 bases from V and 7 bases from J, leaving 17 bases between. Germline V gene lookup returns CDR1 DFQATT and CDR2 SNEGSKA (reference sequence). DNA for the CDR3: TGCAGTGCTAGAAATTCGGATCTCAGGGGTGAAAAACTGTTTTTT. This encodes CSARNSDLRGEKLFF.

V gene TRBV19 combines with J gene TRBJ2-7; 10 bases fit TRBD1. The length of the CDR3 is 14 residues. J lost 4 bases, V lost 6 bases, and 6 bases had no gene match. Germline CDR1 reads LNHDA; CDR2 reads SQIVND (reference sequence). CDR3 region: CASSSGTGEYEQYF. DNA for the CDR3: TGTGCCAGTAGCTCCGGGACAGGGGAATACGAGCAGTACTTC. Supplemented by reference TRBV19 and TRBJ2-7, the full variable domain reads DGGITQSPKYLFRKEGQNVTLSCEQNLNHDAMYWYRQDPGQGLRLIYYSQIVNDFQKGDIAEGYSVSREKKESFPLTVTSAQKNPTAFYLCASSSGTGEYEQYFGPGTRLTVT.

This clonotype was detected many times. The chain employs TRBV2 and TRBJ1-1; tentatively, D is TRBD1 (5 bases). With 2 bases removed from V and 3 bases from J, the gap between germline ends came to 13 bases. Germline lookup yields CDR1 SNHLY and CDR2 FYNNEI. The CDR3 contains 15 residues. CDR3 DNA sequence: TGTGCCAGCAGTGAATGGGCGGGAGGGGACACTGAAGCTTTCTTT. This translates into CASSEWAGGDTEAFF. The full variable domain, its missing parts supplied by reference TRBV2 and TRBJ1-1, is EPEVTQTPSHQVTQMGQEVILRCVPISNHLYFYWYRQILGQKVEFLVSFYNNEISEKSEIFDDQFSVERPDGSNFTLKIRSTKLEDSAMYFCASSEWAGGDTEAFFGQGTRLTVV.

In its sample, this clonotype was seen many times. The genes are TRBV6-1 and TRBJ2-1, with no clear D. The ends were cut back, 6 bases at V and 6 bases at J, with 9 bases in the middle. In germline, CDR1 is MNHNS, CDR2 SASEGT. The CDR3 loop spans 12 amino acids. The CDR3 loop is CASRESFNEQFF. The CDR3 nucleotides read TGTGCCAGCAGAGAAAGCTTCAATGAGCAGTTCTTC.

In this sample, this clonotype turned up many times. The V gene is TRBV12-3 or TRBV12-4, the J gene TRBJ2-3; TRBD2 matches at 10 bases. After removal of 4 bases from V and 10 bases from J, the junction contained 14 bases not matched to a gene. This CDR3 is built from 16 residues. Here the CDR3 DNA reads TGTGCCAGCAGTTCCTGGGGGGCTAGCGGGAGTTTGGCGCAGTATTTT. Its protein product is CASSSWGASGSLAQYF.

This clonotype was counted ten times or more. The rearrangement joins TRBV7-9 to TRBJ1-5; possible D gene TRBD1, 5 bases. The germline CDR1 and CDR2 sequences are SEHNR and FQNEAQ (reference sequence). Deletions cut 0 bases from V and 3 bases from J, with 9 bases between. This CDR3 region has 15 residues. The CDR3 sequence: CASSLAGRVNQPQHF. CDR3 coding DNA: TGTGCCAGCAGCTTAGCGGGCAGGGTCAATCAGCCCCAGCATTTT.

Ten or more counts support this clonotype. V is TRBV20-1 and J is TRBJ1-2; D gene unclear. Trimming shortened V by 0 bases and J by 3 bases, and 8 bases separated the two germline ends. The CDR3 is made up of 13 amino acids. CDR1 and CDR2 (germline): DFQATT, SNEGSKA (reference sequence). Here the CDR3 DNA reads TGCAGTGCTAGAGATCAAGCTTACTATGGCTACACCTTC. This sequence encodes CSARDQAYYGYTF.

The V call is TRBV7-9, the J call TRBJ2-2; D is undetermined. The V and J ends lost 10 bases and 7 bases respectively, with 7 bases between them. Germline V gene sequence: CDR1 SEHNR, CDR2 FQNEAQ (reference sequence). The length of the CDR3 is 10 residues. CDR3 nucleotides: TGTGCCACTGGCGGCGGGGAGCTGTTTTTT. Its protein is CATGGGELFF.

There are many counts of this clonotype. V usage is TRBV19 and J usage is TRBJ2-1; D is ambiguous. The V gene lost 4 bases and the J gene lost 0 bases, with 19 bases spanning the gap. The CDR3 is made up of 18 amino acids. Germline V gives CDR1 LNHDA, CDR2 SQIVND (reference sequence). The CDR3 is CASSTTPPSLSSYNEQFF. Written as DNA, the CDR3 is TGTGCCAGTAGTACAACTCCGCCCTCCCTGAGCTCCTACAATGAGCAGTTCTTC.

This clonotype was counted between two and nine times. The rearrangement links TRBV28 to TRBJ1-5; 10 positions match TRBD1. The V gene's germline CDR1 is MDHEN and CDR2 SYDVKM. The CDR3 is 15 amino acids. Trimming took 6 bases from V and 4 from J; bases not matched to a gene: 6. DNA for the CDR3: TGTGCCAGCAGGCTCCGGGACAGGGGTAATCAGCCCCAGCATTTT. This codes for CASRLRDRGNQPQHF.

J is TRBJ1-5 and V is TRBV4-1, with D possibly matching TRBD1 (5 bases). Germline V CDR1 and CDR2: MGHRA, YSYEKL. This CDR3 is built from 11 residues. CDR3 coding DNA: TGCGCACTTGGGGGAGATCAGCCCCAGCATTTT. This translates into CALGGDQPQHF.

The chain recombines TRBV7-2 with TRBJ2-2; D is perhaps TRBD1 (6 bases). Trimming took 0 bases from V and 1 from J, leaving 12 bases between them. The CDR3 has 17 amino acids. CDR1 and CDR2 (germline): SGHTA, FQGNSA. CDR3 nucleotide sequence: TGTGCCAGCAGCTTAGCAAAGGGCAGGGGGAACACCGGGGAGCTGTTTTTT. Translating gives CASSLAKGRGNTGELFF. The full variable domain, rest sourced from reference TRBV7-2 and TRBJ2-2, is GAGVSQSPSNKVTEKGKDVELRCDPISGHTALYWYRQSLGQGLEFLIYFQGNSAPDKSGLPSDRFSAERTGGSVSTLTIQRTQQEDSAVYLCASSLAKGRGNTGELFFGEGSRLTVL.

The chain recombines TRBV12-3 or TRBV12-4 with TRBJ1-1; D gene uncertain. Trimming took off 5 bases at V and 7 bases at J, with 8 bases between the two ends. This CDR3 comprises 11 residues. The CDR3 nucleotides read TGTGCCAGCAGTCCTAACGGTGAAGCTTTCTTT. Protein product: CASSPNGEAFF.

At least ten counts were recorded for this clonotype. This sequence joins TRBV20-1 and TRBJ1-1; no clear D gene. Germline loops: CDR1 DFQATT, CDR2 SNEGSKA (reference sequence). CDR3 size: 12 residues. The ends were cut back, 0 bases at V and 7 bases at J, with 9 bases in the middle. The DNA for the CDR3 is TGCAGTGCTAGAGATCGGGGTTTTGAAGCTTTCTTT. The encoded protein is CSARDRGFEAFF.

The chain carries TRBV9 and TRBJ2-3; D uncertain. V gave up 0 bases and J gave up 8 bases, with 13 bases separating them. The CDR3 consists of 14 residues. Per germline, CDR1 SGDLS and CDR2 YYNGEE. As DNA, the CDR3 is TGTGCCAGCAGCGTAGGGGGTGTGATGGGTACGCAGTATTTT. It yields the protein CASSVGGVMGTQYF.

The chain employs TRBV7-8 and TRBJ2-3, with D hard to call. There are 12 residues in the CDR3. Germline CDR1 and CDR2: SGHVS and FQNEAQ. Trimming stripped 0 bases from V and 4 bases from J, with 2 bases between. DNA for the CDR3: TGTGCCAGCAGCTTAGCACCAGATACGCAGTATTTT. It yields the protein CASSLAPDTQYF.

The chain is built from TRBV7-6 and TRBJ2-7; possibly TRBD2 for D (5 bases). CDR1 and CDR2 from the germline V gene are SGHVS and FNYEAQ. CDR3 size: 13 residues. Trimming took off 6 bases at V and 3 bases at J, with 12 bases between the two ends. The CDR3 sequence is CASRTRDSYEQYF. CDR3 coding DNA: TGTGCCAGCAGGACCCGGGATAGCTACGAGCAGTACTTC.

This clonotype was observed many times. The chain recombines TRBV5-4 with TRBJ2-3; 10 nucleotides line up with TRBD2. The CDR3 sequence is 14 residues long. Trimming took 5 bases from V and 5 from J; bases not matched to a gene: 5. Germline CDR1 is SGHNT and CDR2 is YYREEE (reference sequence). In DNA, the CDR3 is TGTGCCAGCAGGTCCCTAGCGGGAGAAGATACGCAGTATTTT. Its translation: CASRSLAGEDTQYF.

Many counts were recorded for this clonotype. The chain employs TRBV5-1 and TRBJ2-1; unclear D gene. Per the germline V gene, CDR1 is SGHRS and CDR2 is YFSETQ. V was cut by 0 bases and J by 3 bases, with 10 bases left in between. This CDR3 has 15 residues. The CDR3 sequence: CASSLAQTLYNEQFF. Here the CDR3 DNA reads TGCGCCAGCAGCTTGGCACAGACACTCTACAATGAGCAGTTCTTC.

This clonotype appeared many times. The V gene is TRBV5-1, the J gene TRBJ2-1, with 10 nucleotides matching TRBD2. The junction had 4 bases not matched to a gene; V was cut back by 7 bases and J by 3 bases. CDR1 and CDR2 from the germline V gene are SGHRS and YFSETQ. The CDR3 is made up of 14 amino acids. In nucleotides, the CDR3 is TGCGCCAGCGAGGCTAGCGGGAGCTACAATGAGCAGTTCTTC. Translation gives CASEASGSYNEQFF.

The rearrangement links TRBV3-1 to TRBJ2-2, with 8 nucleotides matching TRBD2. This CDR3 region has 15 residues. The V gene end was trimmed by 5 bases and the J gene end by 3 bases; junction bases not matched to a gene: 5. Germline CDR1 reads LGHDT; CDR2 reads YNNKEL (reference sequence). In DNA, the CDR3 is TGTGCCAGCAGCTTTAGCGGGACGGACACCGGGGAGCTGTTTTTT. Translation gives CASSFSGTDTGELFF.

The table lists this clonotype with many counts. The chain carries TRBV9 and TRBJ2-1; 7 bases agree with TRBD2. CDR1 and CDR2 (germline): SGDLS, YYNGEE. V dropped 4 bases and J dropped 1; count of bases not matched to a gene: 8. This CDR3 spans 16 amino acids. CDR3 DNA sequence: TGTGCCAGCAGCTCAGGTACGGGAGGTTCCTACAATGAGCAGTTCTTC. Translating gives CASSSGTGGSYNEQFF.